Below are 21 T cell receptor beta chains sequenced from a single sample in a study of OX40 agonist ivuxolimab in advanced cancers. The library was built by means of the immunoSEQ multiplex PCR assay. TCRdb provides this immuneACCESS table in a form limited to in-frame rearrangements. Some clones are lacking; in checked studies, under half of them reflect an unresolved V gene, and why the rest are absent is not known. This sample gives tens of thousands of clones in total; roughly four fifths of them show up just once. The ten largest clones add up to about 19% of the sample. This specimen was CD4+ or CD8+ T cells sorted from blood, taken in a trial of the OX40 agonist ivuxolimab. The receptor source for this set is an adult with an advanced solid tumor such as melanoma, head and neck, liver or kidney cancer.

The chain couples TRBV27 to TRBJ2-5; D uncertain. The CDR3 runs to 14 residues. V lost 6 bases, J lost 2 bases, and 13 bases lay in between. The germline gives CDR1 MNHEY, CDR2 SMNVEV (reference sequence). The CDR3 nucleotides are TGTGCCAGCAGAGATAACAAAATTCAAGAGACCCAGTACTTC. It is translated as CASRDNKIQETQYF.

The chain couples TRBV27 to TRBJ2-7; 8 bases match TRBD2. V was clipped by 3 bases and J by 2 bases; unmatched bases: 9. The CDR3 consists of 16 residues. Germline V gives CDR1 MNHEY, CDR2 SMNVEV (reference sequence). This CDR3 is CASSLGPSGGPYEQYF. CDR3 DNA sequence: TGTGCCAGCAGTTTGGGGCCCAGCGGGGGTCCCTACGAGCAGTACTTC.

This clone was seen a few times. The V gene is TRBV5-4, the J gene TRBJ2-7, with D perhaps being TRBD1 or TRBD2 (5 bases each). The V end lost 4 bases, the J end lost 0 bases, and 17 bases lay between the germline ends. CDR1 is SGHNT, CDR2 YYREEE, per germline (reference sequence). This CDR3 region has 16 residues. CDR3 region: CASSPPGTASSYEQYF. In DNA, the CDR3 is TGTGCCAGCAGCCCCCCCGGGACGGCCTCCTCCTACGAGCAGTACTTC.

This clone was counted only a few times. The CDR3 loop is CASSLFRGGTYGYTF. The CDR3 coding sequence is TGTGCCAGCAGTTTGTTTCGTGGGGGGACCTATGGCTACACCTTC. The chain uses TRBV27 and TRBJ1-2, with TRBD1 as a possible D gene (5 bases). Deletions cut 3 bases from V and 4 bases from J, with 15 bases between. The germline CDR1 and CDR2 sequences are MNHEY and SMNVEV (reference sequence). CDR3 length: 15 residues.

Notes on this clone: One end of the junction does not line up with germline, which may come from a read error. This rearrangement joins TRBV6-6 to TRBJ2-7; 7 bases align to TRBD1. The CDR3 runs 14 residues. Germline assignment: CDR1 MNHNY and CDR2 SVGAGI (reference sequence). The CDR3 nucleotides read TGTGCCATCAGTGGCTCCGGGACAGCTTCCGAGCAGTACTTC. Translating it yields CAISGSGTASEQYF.

This sequence joins TRBV6-5 and TRBJ2-1; D is uncertain. The CDR3 has 13 residues. CDR1 is MNHEY and CDR2 is SVGAGI in the germline V gene. The germline V and J ends were trimmed by 6 bases and 10 bases, with 16 bases remaining between them. The CDR3 DNA sequence: TGTGCCAGCAGCGGGCCTATCCTTCTGGAGCAGTTCTTC. Protein product: CASSGPILLEQFF.

This clone was seen only once. CDR3 nucleotides: TGCGCCAGCAGCTTGATGTCGGGTGCTGGGGCCAACGTCCTGACTTTC. Amino acids: CASSLMSGAGANVLTF. The J gene is TRBJ2-6, the V gene TRBV5-1, with D unclear. From germline, CDR1 is SGHRS and CDR2 YFSETQ. The CDR3 loop spans 16 amino acids. V lost 1 base to trimming and J lost 2 bases, with 10 bases between them.

For this clone: Other nucleotide sequences in the sample specify the same CDR3. The genes are TRBV28 and TRBJ1-1; no clear D gene. CDR1 and CDR2 (germline): MDHEN, SYDVKM. Trimming cost V 6 bases and J 1 base, with 9 bases left between them. The CDR3 has 13 residues. CDR3 in amino acids: CASRTHGNTEAFF. The CDR3 bases are TGTGCCAGCAGGACGCATGGGAACACTGAAGCTTTCTTT.

This chain connects TRBV6-5 to TRBJ2-2; D ambiguous. Trimming took 2 bases from V and 4 from J, leaving 5 bases between them. This CDR3 contains 13 residues. Germline V gene data show CDR1 as MNHEY and CDR2 as SVGAGI. The CDR3 DNA follows: TGTGCCAGCAGTTACAGCAGCACCGGGGAGCTGTTTTTT. Protein sequence: CASSYSSTGELFF.

The chain has TRBV25-1 and TRBJ2-1; D ambiguous. Trimming took 10 bases from V and 7 from J, leaving 11 bases between them. Germline values: CDR1 MGHDK, CDR2 SYGVNS. The CDR3 consists of 11 residues. DNA for the CDR3: TGTGCCACCCTGGCGCAGAATGAGCAGTTCTTC. Amino acids: CATLAQNEQFF.

V is TRBV4-1 and J is TRBJ2-1; weak D call: TRBD2 (5 bases). V was trimmed by 2 bases and J by 7 bases, leaving 12 bases between them. Germline V gene sequence: CDR1 MGHRA, CDR2 YSYEKL. This CDR3 is 14 amino acids long. The CDR3 reads CASSQPGSGNEQFF. The CDR3 nucleotides read TGCGCCAGCAGCCAACCGGGATCGGGGAATGAGCAGTTCTTC.

The V call is TRBV28, the J call TRBJ1-6; 9 bases agree with TRBD1. CDR1 is MDHEN and CDR2 is SYDVKM in the germline V gene. This CDR3 comprises 14 residues. The V and J ends lost 5 bases and 9 bases, in that order; junction bases with no gene match: 5. CDR3 coding DNA: TGTGCCAGCAGTACCGGACAGGGGACTTCACCCCTCCACTTT. Its protein product is CASSTGQGTSPLHF.

This chain joins TRBV10-3 and TRBJ1-1; the D gene is possibly TRBD1 (5 bases). Per germline, CDR1 ENHRY and CDR2 SYGVKD. V lost 2 bases to trimming and J lost 6 bases, with 10 bases between them. This CDR3 contains 13 residues. The CDR3 DNA is TGTGCCATCAGTGAGCCGGGAGGGGCTGAAGCTTTCTTT. Translating gives CAISEPGGAEAFF.

The chain is built from TRBV5-1 and TRBJ2-7; tentatively, D is TRBD2 (6 bases). The CDR3 runs to 13 residues. V lost 2 bases and J 3 bases, leaving 9 bases between the germline ends. CDR1 and CDR2 from the germline V gene are SGHRS and YFSETQ. CDR3 sequence (DNA): TGCGCCAGCAGCTTTGCGGGGAACTACGAGCAGTACTTC. As protein: CASSFAGNYEQYF.

This clone was seen only a few times. V and J are TRBV27 and TRBJ1-1, with 9 bases that match TRBD1. Germline CDR1 reads MNHEY; CDR2 reads SMNVEV (reference sequence). The CDR3 length is 15 residues. V gave up 4 bases and J gave up 5 bases; unmatched junction bases: 8. CDR3 DNA: TGTGCCAGCAGTTCCTTTAACAGGGGGCGAACTGAAGCTTTCTTT. It codes for CASSSFNRGRTEAFF.

This clone has only one observation. The J gene is TRBJ2-1, the V gene TRBV5-6; maybe TRBD2 (6 bases). V shed 4 bases and J shed 9 bases, with 20 bases lying between them. The CDR3 contains 15 residues. The germline gives CDR1 SGHDT, CDR2 YYEEEE. The chain's CDR3 is CASSPLGGSHGEQFF. CDR3 coding DNA: TGTGCCAGCAGCCCGCTCGGGGGATCCCACGGTGAGCAGTTCTTC.

This clone was seen just once. The gene calls are TRBV27 and TRBJ2-2; tentatively, D is TRBD1 (5 bases). Per the germline V gene, CDR1 is MNHEY and CDR2 is SMNVEV (reference sequence). The CDR3 sequence is 15 residues long. V was cut by 6 bases and J by 13 bases, with 24 bases left in between. This CDR3 is CASSETLNHQRGLFF. Written as DNA, the CDR3 is TGTGCCAGCAGCGAGACTCTCAACCACCAAAGGGGGCTGTTTTTT.

J is TRBJ1-1 and V is TRBV11-2, with D possibly matching TRBD1 (5 bases). V dropped 4 bases and J dropped 4 bases, with 7 bases sitting between them. Looked up from germline, CDR1 is SGHAT and CDR2 is FQNNGV. This CDR3 comprises 12 residues. CDR3 nucleotides: TGTGCCAGCAGCTCAGGGTTCACTGAAGCTTTCTTT. Translated: CASSSGFTEAFF.

Regarding this clone: The junction differs from germline at one of its ends, possibly a read error. The chain uses TRBV7-2 and TRBJ2-1; D is uncertain. This CDR3 has 14 amino acids. Per the germline V gene, CDR1 is SGHTA and CDR2 is FQGNSA. CDR3: CASSQDPPYNEQFF. Written as DNA, the CDR3 is TGCGCCAGCAGCCAAGATCCGCCGTATAATGAGCAGTTCTTC. Full variable domain (rest looked up from reference TRBV7-2 and TRBJ2-1): GAGVSQSPSNKVTEKGKDVELRCDPISGHTALYWYRQSLGQGLEFLIYFQGNSAPDKSGLPSDRFSAERTGGSVSTLTIQRTQQEDSAVYLCASSQDPPYNEQFFGPGTRLTVL.

V usage is TRBV6-5 and J usage is TRBJ2-7, with D perhaps being TRBD1 or TRBD2 (5 bases each). The V end lost 3 bases, the J end lost 0 bases, and 12 bases lay between the germline ends. The CDR3 is made up of 15 amino acids. Germline V lookup: CDR1 MNHEY, CDR2 SVGAGI. The chain's CDR3 is CASSYSRDASYEQYF. The CDR3 nucleotides are TGTGCCAGCAGTTATTCAAGGGACGCCTCCTACGAGCAGTACTTC.

This clone turned up a few times. The genes are TRBV9 and TRBJ2-7; D is unresolved. V was cut by 3 bases and J by 4 bases, with 11 bases left in between. The CDR3 runs to 13 residues. Germline V lookup: CDR1 SGDLS, CDR2 YYNGEE. The DNA for the CDR3 is TGTGCCAGCAGCGCTCCGGACGGTTACGAGCAGTACTTC. Translation gives CASSAPDGYEQYF. Supplemented by reference TRBV9 and TRBJ2-7, the full variable domain reads DSGVTQTPKHLITATGQRVTLRCSPRSGDLSVYWYQQSLDQGLQFLIQYYNGEERAKGNILERFSAQQFPDLHSELNLSSLELGDSALYFCASSAPDGYEQYFGPGTRLTVT.